This TCR beta chain was recorded in a study of vaccination effects on CD4 cells after COVID-19. Background on the study: The median interval between the second dose and post-vaccine sampling was 72 days.

Of note for this clone: Antigen specificity is unknown.

Sequencing used immunoSEQ multiplex PCR; TCRdb keeps in-frame clones, though not all of them. The sample has about 73,000 clones, around 69% seen once. Around day 10 of culture, CD4+ T cells were separated out. All study participants received two doses of BNT162b2 or mRNA-1273 vaccine. Neither prior SARS-CoV-2 infection nor positive nucleocapsid antibodies were present in the vaccine recipients. Cultures got half-medium changes with IL-2 on days 3 and 7. This specimen consisted of CD4+ T cells from PBMCs cultured without peptide, obtained after COVID-19 vaccination. The TCR sequence derives from a human donor who received a COVID-19 vaccine.

DNA for the CDR3: TGTGCCAGCAGTGAAGGGGCCTCAGATACGCAGTATTTT. This translates into CASSEGASDTQYF. V gene TRBV2 combines with J gene TRBJ2-3; D gene uncertain. From germline, CDR1 is SNHLY and CDR2 FYNNEI. This CDR3 has 13 amino acids. V was clipped by 1 base and J by 4 bases, with 6 bases between them.